The 19 T cell receptor beta chains below were found in one sample sequenced in a study of blood T cell repertoires in COVID-19. Generated by immunoSEQ multiplex PCR, the TCRdb table keeps only in-frame clones and is missing some. The table shows 200,000 to 250,000 clones, with approximately 85% occurring only once. Sequenced: PBMCs or T cells enriched from blood (not recorded which). These receptors originate from a woman in her forties or fifties with acute COVID-19.

This chain connects TRBV12-3 or TRBV12-4 to TRBJ2-2; D remains unclear. The CDR3 consists of 11 residues. Between the trimmed V and J ends, which lost 6 bases and 5 bases, there was a span of 4 bases. CDR3 DNA sequence: TGTGCCAGCAGAATAACCGGGGAGCTGTTTTTT. Translating it yields CASRITGELFF.

The chain carries TRBV5-1 and TRBJ1-1; a possible D gene is TRBD1 (6 bases). The length of the CDR3 is 15 residues. The V end lost 3 bases, the J end lost 3 bases, and 15 bases lay between the germline ends. Per germline, CDR1 SGHRS and CDR2 YFSETQ. The DNA for the CDR3 is TGCGCCAGCAGCTCGGGACAACCGCCGCACACTGAAGCTTTCTTT. Encoded protein: CASSSGQPPHTEAFF. The full variable domain, its missing parts supplied by reference TRBV5-1 and TRBJ1-1, is KAGVTQTPRYLIKTRGQQVTLSCSPISGHRSVSWYQQTPGQGLQFLFEYFSETQRNKGNFPGRFSGRQFSNSRSEMNVSTLELGDSALYLCASSSGQPPHTEAFFGQGTRLTVV.

This sequence joins TRBV6-5 and TRBJ1-1; the D gene is possibly TRBD1 (5 bases). The CDR3 has 15 amino acids. V was shortened by 0 bases and J by 4 bases, with 12 bases between the two germline ends. Germline-derived CDR1 and CDR2 are MNHEY and SVGAGI. CDR3 sequence reads: CASSYSEDTGTEAFF. CDR3 sequence (DNA): TGTGCCAGCAGTTACTCAGAGGACACCGGCACTGAAGCTTTCTTT.

The chain combines TRBV29-1 with TRBJ2-1; TRBD2 aligns across 10 bases. Germline V gene data show CDR1 as SQVTM and CDR2 as ANQGSEA. V was pared by 0 bases and J by 6 bases, with 5 bases of the junction left unmatched. The CDR3 extends over 15 amino acids. This chain's CDR3 is CSVEEPTSGVNEQFF. The CDR3 DNA reads TGCAGCGTTGAAGAGCCCACTAGCGGGGTCAATGAGCAGTTCTTC.

The chain joins TRBV21-1 to TRBJ2-7; the D call TRBD2 from the table was never checked on the DNA. TRBV21-1 is classified as a pseudogene. The CDR3 sequence is 11 residues long. The CDR3 spells CASSNIYEQYF. The DNA for the CDR3 is TGTGCCAGCAGCAATATTTACGAGCAGTACTTC.

The chain is built from TRBV19 and TRBJ1-2; tentative D call: TRBD1 (6 bases). Trimming removed 7 bases at V and 5 bases at J, with 20 bases between. This CDR3 comprises 15 residues. Germline V lookup: CDR1 LNHDA, CDR2 SQIVND (reference sequence). The CDR3 loop reads CASIPGASEVYGYTF. The DNA for the CDR3 is TGTGCCAGTATCCCAGGGGCGTCAGAAGTATATGGCTACACCTTC.

The rearrangement links TRBV7-2 to TRBJ2-3, with 7 bases that match TRBD1. The V gene end was trimmed by 5 bases and the J gene end by 2 bases; junction bases not matched to a gene: 7. Germline lookup yields CDR1 SGHTA and CDR2 FQGNSA. The CDR3 extends over 15 amino acids. The CDR3 nucleotides read TGTGCCAGCAGCGAACCGGGACAGCTCACAGATACGCAGTATTTT. It codes for CASSEPGQLTDTQYF.

This chain links TRBV6-2 or TRBV6-3 with TRBJ1-1; TRBD1 matches at 11 bases. Looked up from germline, CDR1 is MNHEY and CDR2 is SVGEGT. The V segment lost 0 bases and the J segment 1 base; nucleotides outside the gene matches: 10. CDR3 length: 19 amino acids. The CDR3 is CASSYSGGGQGEWNTEAFF. As DNA, the CDR3 is TGTGCCAGCAGTTACTCGGGAGGGGGACAGGGGGAATGGAACACTGAAGCTTTCTTT.

The chain carries TRBV24-1 and TRBJ1-2; D might be TRBD1 (5 bases). Germline CDR1 is KGHDR and CDR2 is SFDVKD. V was trimmed by 7 bases and J by 3 bases, leaving 14 bases between them. This CDR3 is built from 14 residues. The CDR3 is CATRGVGGDYGYTF. CDR3 DNA: TGTGCCACCAGAGGAGTGGGGGGGGACTATGGCTACACCTTC.

This clone was seen only once. This chain joins TRBV9 and TRBJ1-1, with D possibly matching TRBD1 (5 bases). This CDR3 has 14 amino acids. The V end was cut by 4 bases, the J end by 1 base, with 11 bases between. CDR1 and CDR2 (germline): SGDLS, YYNGEE. Here the CDR3 DNA reads TGTGCCAGCAGCACCGGGGACTCGAACACTGAAGCTTTCTTT. It encodes CASSTGDSNTEAFF.

As concerns this clone: The same CDR3 arises from other DNA sequences in this sample as well. The genes are TRBV5-1 and TRBJ1-3; D gene ambiguous. Trimming stripped 0 bases from V and 0 bases from J, with 7 bases between. The CDR3 loop spans 15 amino acids. Germline V lookup: CDR1 SGHRS, CDR2 YFSETQ. CDR3 region: CASSLATGSGNTIYF. The DNA for the CDR3 is TGCGCCAGCAGCTTGGCCACTGGCTCTGGAAACACCATATATTTT.

The CDR3 reads CASSNGYSNQPQHF. The CDR3 DNA is TGTGCCAGCAGTAACGGGTATAGCAATCAGCCCCAGCATTTT. This chain uses TRBV6-5 with TRBJ1-5; unclear D gene. This CDR3 is built from 14 residues. The ends were cut back, 5 bases at V and 0 bases at J, with 8 bases in the middle. Looked up from germline, CDR1 is MNHEY and CDR2 is SVGAGI.

V and J are TRBV5-1 and TRBJ2-6, with a weak D call TRBD1 (6 bases). The length of the CDR3 is 16 residues. Germline assignment: CDR1 SGHRS and CDR2 YFSETQ. Trimming cost V 4 bases and J 2 bases, with 13 bases left between them. The CDR3 region is CASSATGTPGANVLTF. CDR3 DNA sequence: TGCGCCAGCAGCGCTACAGGGACCCCTGGGGCCAACGTCCTGACTTTC.

The rearrangement joins TRBV14 to TRBJ2-1, with TRBD1 identical over 7 bases. The trim removed 2 bases at V and 12 bases at J, leaving 4 bases unmatched. This CDR3 comprises 12 residues. CDR1 SGHDN and CDR2 FVKESK come from the germline V gene. DNA for the CDR3: TGTGCCAGCAGCCAATCGACAGGGACGCAGTTCTTC. It translates to CASSQSTGTQFF.

This rearrangement joins TRBV7-9 to TRBJ2-2; tentatively, D is TRBD2 (6 bases). The germline gives CDR1 SEHNR, CDR2 FQNEAQ (reference sequence). V lost 1 base, J lost 0 bases, and 9 bases lay in between. The CDR3 totals 16 residues. CDR3 residues: CASSLGGTANTGELFF. In nucleotides, the CDR3 is TGTGCCAGCAGCTTAGGTGGGACTGCGAACACCGGGGAGCTGTTTTTT.

J is TRBJ1-2 and V is TRBV6-5; maybe TRBD1 (6 bases). Germline V lookup: CDR1 MNHEY, CDR2 SVGAGI. Trimming pared 9 bases from V and 2 bases from J, leaving 19 bases between. CDR3 length equals 15 residues. The CDR3 sequence is CASRRDTIKNYGYTF. In DNA, the CDR3 is TGTGCCAGTCGTCGGGACACCATTAAGAACTATGGCTACACCTTC.

This chain connects TRBV11-2 to TRBJ2-5; 11 nucleotides align to TRBD2. The V gene's germline CDR1 is SGHAT and CDR2 FQNNGV. CDR3 size: 15 residues. V shed 5 bases and J 2 bases; nucleotides not matched to a gene: 4. CDR3 amino acids: CASSNRLAGQETQYF. Written as DNA, the CDR3 is TGTGCCAGCAGCAACCGACTAGCGGGGCAAGAGACCCAGTACTTC.

The V and J genes are TRBV29-1 and TRBJ2-1; 9 bases are a match to TRBD2. The germline CDR1 and CDR2 sequences are SQVTM and ANQGSEA. The V segment lost 6 bases and the J segment 6 bases; nucleotides outside the gene matches: 18. This CDR3 spans 17 amino acids. DNA for the CDR3: TGCAGCGTCCAGGGGCTAGCGGGGATCTCCTTTTCCAATGAGCAGTTCTTC. Amino acids: CSVQGLAGISFSNEQFF.

This clone was observed a single time. In DNA, the CDR3 is TGTGCCAGCAGTTCCGGGACAGGGGGCACAGATACGCAGTATTTT. Translation: CASSSGTGGTDTQYF. The rearrangement joins TRBV6-5 to TRBJ2-3; 10 positions match TRBD1. Germline V lookup: CDR1 MNHEY, CDR2 SVGAGI. The ends lost 4 bases at V and 1 base at J; junction bases unmatched: 2. CDR3 length: 15 residues.